A single sample is the source of the 26 T cell receptor beta chains below, sequenced in a study of CD8 T cells in ankylosing spondylitis. TCRdb passed the 5' RACE reads through MiXCR, listing each CDR3 protein once. The table has 350,000 or so distinct CDR3 sequences, around 10% seen once; the top ten hold 8% to 9.5%. Material for sequencing was blood, either unsorted or a sorted T cell fraction (not recorded which). These receptors were taken from a female donor with ankylosing spondylitis or in good health (not recorded which).

This clonotype was counted between two and nine times. The chain recombines TRBV30 with TRBJ2-7; TRBD2 aligns across 8 bases. This CDR3 has 12 amino acids. V was clipped by 7 bases and J by 3 bases; unmatched bases: 5. From germline, CDR1 is GTSNPN and CDR2 SVGIG (reference sequence). DNA of the CDR3: TGTGCCTCGAGCGGGAGCGGCTACGAGCAGTACTTC. Amino acid sequence: CASSGSGYEQYF.

The table lists this clonotype with a few counts. This chain uses TRBV5-1 with TRBJ1-2; TRBD1 is a possible D gene (6 bases). This CDR3 is 16 amino acids long. V was cut by 3 bases and J by 7 bases, with 22 bases left in between. In germline, CDR1 is SGHRS, CDR2 YFSETQ. CDR3 DNA sequence: TGCGCCAGCAGCTGGGGGCCGGGGGACACTGGAGGTGGCTACACCTTC. Translating it yields CASSWGPGDTGGGYTF. Full variable domain (missing parts from reference TRBV5-1 and TRBJ1-2): KAGVTQTPRYLIKTRGQQVTLSCSPISGHRSVSWYQQTPGQGLQFLFEYFSETQRNKGNFPGRFSGRQFSNSRSEMNVSTLELGDSALYLCASSWGPGDTGGGYTFGSGTRLTVV.

This clonotype was counted ten times or more. This rearrangement joins TRBV20-1 to TRBJ2-1; 10 positions agree with TRBD2. The J segment lost 5 bases and the V segment lost 0 bases, leaving 7 bases of the junction unmatched. The germline V gene has CDR1 DFQATT and CDR2 SNEGSKA (reference sequence). The CDR3 is 16 amino acids. The DNA of the CDR3 is TGCAGTGCTAGAGATCCGCTAGCGGGGGACAACAATGAGCAGTTCTTC. It codes for CSARDPLAGDNNEQFF.

This clonotype appeared a few times. CDR3 amino acids: CASSPPSGSPHEQYF. The CDR3 DNA reads as TGTGCCAGCTCACCCCCAAGCGGGAGTCCCCACGAGCAGTACTTC. The chain uses TRBV18 and TRBJ2-7, with 8 bases matching TRBD2. The CDR3 consists of 15 residues. Trimming took 3 bases from V and 5 from J; bases not matched to a gene: 9. Germline V gene data show CDR1 as KGHSH and CDR2 as LQKENI.

The V call is TRBV3-1, the J call TRBJ2-1; D is perhaps TRBD2 (6 bases). The CDR3 spans 18 residues. Germline CDR1 reads LGHDT; CDR2 reads YNNKEL (reference sequence). V was cut by 1 base and J by 0 bases, with 16 bases left in between. In DNA, the CDR3 is TGTGCCAGCAGCCAAGCCCCCGGGGGTCCTAGCTCCTACAATGAGCAGTTCTTC. Amino acid sequence: CASSQAPGGPSSYNEQFF.

The chain combines TRBV5-5 with TRBJ2-2; perhaps TRBD1 as D (6 bases). This CDR3 has 17 amino acids. CDR1 is SGHKS, CDR2 YYEKEE, per germline (reference sequence). The ends were cut back, 0 bases at V and 4 bases at J, with 16 bases in the middle. As DNA, the CDR3 is TGTGCCAGCAGCTTGGATGTTGGGACATCGATCACCGGGGAGCTGTTTTTT. Protein sequence: CASSLDVGTSITGELFF. Together with reference TRBV5-5 and TRBJ2-2, the CDR3 gives the full variable domain: DAGVTQSPTHLIKTRGQQVTLRCSPISGHKSVSWYQQVLGQGPQFIFQYYEKEERGRGNFPDRFSARQFPNYSSELNVNALLLGDSALYLCASSLDVGTSITGELFFGEGSRLTVL.

V gene TRBV20-1 combines with J gene TRBJ2-1; no firm D call. Germline assignment: CDR1 DFQATT and CDR2 SNEGSKA (reference sequence). With 2 bases removed from V and 10 bases from J, the gap between germline ends came to 12 bases. This CDR3 has 12 residues. The chain's CDR3 is CSARNPGLEQFF. In DNA, the CDR3 is TGCAGTGCTAGAAATCCCGGGCTAGAGCAGTTCTTC.

A note on this clonotype: Just one base apart from a much larger clone, this may be a read error. The rearrangement links TRBV27 to TRBJ1-5; 7 nucleotides agree with TRBD1. Looked up from germline, CDR1 is MNHEY and CDR2 is SMNVEV (reference sequence). The CDR3 extends over 15 amino acids. The trim removed 2 bases at V and 2 bases at J, leaving 3 bases unmatched. The CDR3 protein is CASSLEGAGNQPQHF. In DNA form, the CDR3 reads TGTGCCAGCAGTTTAGAGGGGGCCGGCAATCAGCCCCAGCATTTT.

This clonotype occurred many times. The J gene is TRBJ1-6, the V gene TRBV20-1; 8 nucleotides align to TRBD1. V lost 6 bases, J lost 2 bases, and 6 bases stayed unmatched. The CDR3 has 15 amino acids. CDR1 and CDR2 (germline): DFQATT, SNEGSKA (reference sequence). CDR3 protein: CSAPTGEAYNSPLHF. CDR3 bases: TGCAGTGCCCCGACAGGGGAGGCCTATAATTCACCCCTCCACTTT.

This sequence joins TRBV19 and TRBJ1-5; D remains unclear. V was cut by 6 bases and J by 0 bases, with 12 bases left in between. CDR1 is LNHDA and CDR2 is SQIVND in the germline V gene (reference sequence). CDR3 length: 15 residues. The CDR3 here is CASRDYTVSNQPQHF. The CDR3 bases are TGTGCCAGTAGGGACTACACTGTTAGCAATCAGCCCCAGCATTTT.

This clonotype was observed at least ten times. The rearrangement uses TRBV12-3 or TRBV12-4 and TRBJ1-5; D possibly corresponds to TRBD1 (6 bases). Trimming removed 2 bases at V and 11 bases at J, with 10 bases between. The CDR3 consists of 12 residues. The CDR3: CASSLTRGSQHF. The CDR3 DNA reads TGTGCCAGCAGTTTAACTAGGGGGTCCCAGCATTTT.

The chain is built from TRBV18 and TRBJ2-2, with TRBD1 matching 10 bases. The germline V gene encodes CDR1 KGHSH and CDR2 LQKENI. Trimming at V came to 5 bases and at J to 6 bases, leaving 6 bases not matched to a gene. This CDR3 has 15 amino acids. Here the CDR3 DNA reads TGTGCCAGCTCAGCGAACGGACAGGGGGCCGGGGAGCTGTTTTTT. Translating it yields CASSANGQGAGELFF. Complete variable domain (other parts from reference TRBV18 and TRBJ2-2): NAGVMQNPRHLVRRRGQEARLRCSPMKGHSHVYWYRQLPEEGLKFMVYLQKENIIDESGMPKERFSAEFPKEGPSILRIQQVVRGDSAAYFCASSANGQGAGELFFGEGSRLTVL.

This clonotype was counted at least ten times. The rearrangement links TRBV5-1 to TRBJ1-2; no clear D gene. CDR1 is SGHRS and CDR2 is YFSETQ in the germline V gene. V shed 6 bases and J shed 4 bases, with 13 bases lying between them. This CDR3 has 13 amino acids. CDR3 nucleotide sequence: TGCGCCAGCAAGATGGGGTCGGGCTATGGCTACACCTTC. It encodes CASKMGSGYGYTF.

The J gene is TRBJ2-3, the V gene TRBV5-1; 12 bases line up with TRBD2. V was clipped by 1 base and J by 3 bases; unmatched bases: 6. The CDR3 covers 17 residues. CDR1 is SGHRS, CDR2 YFSETQ, per germline. The CDR3 nucleotides read TGCGCCAGCAGCTTGCCCGCACTAGCGGGAGGTACAGATACGCAGTATTTT. This gives the protein CASSLPALAGGTDTQYF.

This clonotype was observed a handful of times. The CDR3: CASSLADRGNYGYTF. CDR3 nucleotides: TGCGCCAGCAGCTTGGCGGACAGGGGGAACTATGGCTACACCTTC. V and J are TRBV5-1 and TRBJ1-2, with 10 bases fitting TRBD1. Germline loops: CDR1 SGHRS, CDR2 YFSETQ. V lost 0 bases and J lost 2; bases outside the gene matches: 1. The CDR3 has 15 residues.

The table lists this clonotype with many counts. V usage is TRBV29-1 and J usage is TRBJ1-2; D unresolved. Germline lookup yields CDR1 SQVTM and CDR2 ANQGSEA. The CDR3 contains 11 residues. Trimming removed 4 bases at V and 6 bases at J, with 9 bases between. The chain's CDR3 is CSVVGRHGYTF. DNA of the CDR3: TGCAGCGTTGTCGGACGCCATGGCTACACCTTC.

Many counts were recorded for this clonotype. This chain links TRBV7-2 with TRBJ2-1; D gene ambiguous. Germline CDR1 reads SGHTA; CDR2 reads FQGNSA. V lost 0 bases to trimming and J lost 4 bases, with 7 bases between them. The CDR3 contains 14 residues. The CDR3 sequence: CASSLATDYNEQFF. The CDR3, as DNA: TGTGCCAGCAGCTTAGCTACTGATTACAATGAGCAGTTCTTC.

This clonotype was picked up many times. This chain connects TRBV5-1 to TRBJ1-1, with D uncertain. This CDR3 has 13 residues. The ends were cut back, 6 bases at V and 0 bases at J, with 9 bases in the middle. Looked up from germline, CDR1 is SGHRS and CDR2 is YFSETQ. CDR3 nucleotide sequence: TGCGCCAGCATGAGGCTCTTGAACACTGAAGCTTTCTTT. Its translation is CASMRLLNTEAFF. Filled out from reference TRBV5-1 and TRBJ1-1, the complete variable domain reads KAGVTQTPRYLIKTRGQQVTLSCSPISGHRSVSWYQQTPGQGLQFLFEYFSETQRNKGNFPGRFSGRQFSNSRSEMNVSTLELGDSALYLCASMRLLNTEAFFGQGTRLTVV.

This clonotype showed up many times. The chain employs TRBV7-9 and TRBJ2-5; no reliable D call. Germline V CDR1 and CDR2: SEHNR, FQNEAQ (reference sequence). Trimming pared 5 bases from V and 5 bases from J, leaving 6 bases between. The length of the CDR3 is 11 residues. The CDR3 nucleotides read TGTGCCAGCAGCCCTTCGGAGACCCAGTACTTC. Residues: CASSPSETQYF.

This clonotype was counted many times. The gene calls are TRBV20-1 and TRBJ1-1; no firm D call. Trimming took 5 bases from V and 9 from J, leaving 19 bases between them. The CDR3 consists of 13 residues. Germline CDR1 DFQATT, CDR2 SNEGSKA (reference sequence). The CDR3 sequence: CSAASYGPAKAFF. CDR3 nucleotide sequence: TGCAGTGCTGCTTCCTACGGACCAGCCAAAGCTTTCTTT.

This clonotype was recorded at least ten times. The chain has TRBV20-1 and TRBJ2-2; D is ambiguous. From germline, CDR1 is DFQATT and CDR2 SNEGSKA (reference sequence). CDR3 length equals 14 residues. V gave up 1 base and J gave up 0 bases, with 6 bases separating them. CDR3 in amino acids: CSARAKPNTGELFF. The CDR3 DNA reads as TGCAGTGCTAGAGCCAAACCGAACACCGGGGAGCTGTTTTTT.

The chain couples TRBV27 to TRBJ2-3; a weak D match, TRBD2 (5 bases). Looked up from germline, CDR1 is MNHEY and CDR2 is SMNVEV (reference sequence). The CDR3 is 13 amino acids. With 8 bases removed from V and 6 bases from J, the gap between germline ends came to 15 bases. CDR3 in amino acids: CASRYRGTDTQYF. The CDR3 DNA reads TGTGCCAGCCGGTACCGGGGTACGGATACGCAGTATTTT.

This clonotype was found a few times. This rearrangement joins TRBV20-1 to TRBJ2-3; D may be TRBD2 (5 bases). This CDR3 is built from 12 residues. In germline, CDR1 is DFQATT, CDR2 SNEGSKA (reference sequence). Between the trimmed V and J ends, which lost 5 bases and 5 bases, there was a span of 11 bases. The CDR3 DNA is TGCAGTGCTGGTCTTAGCGTAGATACGCAGTATTTT. It is translated as CSAGLSVDTQYF.

The chain combines TRBV10-3 with TRBJ2-3; D possibly matches TRBD1 or TRBD2 (6 bases each). This CDR3 spans 14 amino acids. Germline V gene lookup returns CDR1 ENHRY and CDR2 SYGVKD. The ends were cut back, 7 bases at V and 4 bases at J, with 15 bases in the middle. This CDR3 is CAIKGSGAPDTQYF. DNA of the CDR3: TGTGCCATCAAGGGGTCGGGGGCCCCAGATACGCAGTATTTT.

The chain couples TRBV4-3 to TRBJ2-1; D is ambiguous. This CDR3 is 13 amino acids long. Trimming took off 0 bases at V and 8 bases at J, with 8 bases between the two ends. CDR1 and CDR2 from the germline V gene are LGHNA and YSLEER. The CDR3 DNA reads as TGCGCCAGCAGCCAAGATTATTCCGATGAGCAGTTCTTC. Translating gives CASSQDYSDEQFF.

This clonotype occurred many times. The V call is TRBV12-3 or TRBV12-4, the J call TRBJ1-5, with TRBD1 matching over 9 bases. The CDR3 has 16 amino acids. The junction had 4 bases not matched to a gene; V was cut back by 4 bases and J by 0 bases. CDR3: CASSSGQGNSNQPQHF. The CDR3 nucleotides read TGTGCCAGCAGTTCGGGACAGGGAAATAGCAATCAGCCCCAGCATTTT.